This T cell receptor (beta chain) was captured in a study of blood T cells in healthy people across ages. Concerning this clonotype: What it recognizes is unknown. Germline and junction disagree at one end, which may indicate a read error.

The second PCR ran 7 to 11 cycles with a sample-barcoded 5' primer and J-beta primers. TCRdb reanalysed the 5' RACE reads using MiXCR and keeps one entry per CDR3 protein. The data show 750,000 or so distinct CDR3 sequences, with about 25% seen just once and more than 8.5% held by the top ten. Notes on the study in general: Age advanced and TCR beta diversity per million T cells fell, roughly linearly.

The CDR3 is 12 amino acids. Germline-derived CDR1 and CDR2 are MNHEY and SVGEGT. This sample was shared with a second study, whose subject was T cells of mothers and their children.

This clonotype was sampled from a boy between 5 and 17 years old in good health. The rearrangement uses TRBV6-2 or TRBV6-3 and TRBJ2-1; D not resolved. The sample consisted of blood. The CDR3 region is CAGSGSYNEQFF. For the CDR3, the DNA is TGTGCCGGCAGTGGTTCCTACAATGAGCAGTTCTTC.